One sample yielded the 23 T cell receptor beta chains listed below, sequenced in a study of identifying expanded T cells in peripheral blood. The protocol was immunoSEQ multiplex PCR, while the TCRdb copy is restricted to in-frame clones and leaves out a portion. The data hold under 95,000 clones, with approximately 89% observed a single time. The sample was blood. The receptor source for this set is a person aged 18-70 years in good health.

The rearrangement joins TRBV19 to TRBJ1-4; D is uncertain. Per the germline V gene, CDR1 is LNHDA and CDR2 is SQIVND (reference sequence). The CDR3 spans 14 residues. Deletions cut 6 bases from V and 4 bases from J, with 12 bases between. CDR3 coding DNA: TGTGCCAGTAGGCCCGGGTCTAGTAATGAAAAACTGTTTTTT. Its protein is CASRPGSSNEKLFF.

V usage is TRBV18 and J usage is TRBJ2-7; 8 bases agree with TRBD1. This CDR3 region has 17 residues. Germline V lookup: CDR1 KGHSH, CDR2 LQKENI. J gave up 0 bases and V 3 bases, and 10 bases lay outside the gene matches. CDR3 loop: CASSPLDRASLSYEQYF. The CDR3 DNA follows: TGTGCCAGCTCACCCTTGGACAGGGCATCCCTCTCCTACGAGCAGTACTTC. Complete variable domain (other parts from reference TRBV18 and TRBJ2-7): NAGVMQNPRHLVRRRGQEARLRCSPMKGHSHVYWYRQLPEEGLKFMVYLQKENIIDESGMPKERFSAEFPKEGPSILRIQQVVRGDSAAYFCASSPLDRASLSYEQYFGPGTRLTVT.

In this sample, this clone turned up a few times. The chain combines TRBV28 with TRBJ2-5, with TRBD2 identical over 11 bases. CDR1 is MDHEN and CDR2 is SYDVKM in the germline V gene. The junction had 14 bases not matched to a gene; V was cut back by 2 bases and J by 0 bases. The CDR3 has 20 amino acids. The CDR3 sequence: CASSLTGFRASGRNQETQYF. The CDR3 DNA reads as TGTGCCAGCAGTTTAACTGGTTTCCGGGCTAGCGGGAGGAACCAAGAGACCCAGTACTTC.

The chain recombines TRBV7-8 with TRBJ2-7; D gene uncertain. V was clipped by 0 bases and J by 6 bases, with 6 bases between them. The CDR3 extends over 12 amino acids. Germline assignment: CDR1 SGHVS and CDR2 FQNEAQ. The CDR3 loop reads CASSLAVREQYF. The DNA of the CDR3 is TGTGCCAGCAGCTTAGCGGTACGCGAGCAGTACTTC.

This clone was picked up one time. The CDR3 nucleotides read TGTGCCAGCAGTTACTCGATAGTCGGGGGCCAAGCTTTCTTT. It is translated as CASSYSIVGGQAFF. J is TRBJ1-1 and V is TRBV6-5; possible D gene TRBD1, 6 bases. CDR3 size: 14 residues. V was pared by 0 bases and J by 9 bases, with 14 bases between. Per germline, CDR1 MNHEY and CDR2 SVGAGI.

The chain is built from TRBV2 and TRBJ2-2, with 8 bases identical to TRBD1. V was clipped by 6 bases and J by 7 bases; unmatched bases: 7. The CDR3 is 14 residues long. The germline V gene encodes CDR1 SNHLY and CDR2 FYNNEI. CDR3: CASRGDRFGGELFF. The CDR3 region has the DNA TGTGCCAGCAGGGGGGACAGGTTTGGCGGGGAGCTGTTTTTT.

The V call is TRBV21-1, the J call TRBJ2-3; the table assigns TRBD1, which was not confirmed against the DNA. TRBV21-1 is designated a pseudogene. The CDR3 length is 17 residues. This CDR3 is CASSKGRRGLKIDTQYF. For the CDR3, the DNA is TGTGCCAGCAGCAAAGGTCGGAGGGGGCTAAAGATAGATACGCAGTATTTT.

The chain employs TRBV7-9 and TRBJ2-3, with 10 bases aligning to TRBD2. V lost 4 bases, J lost 4 bases, and 2 bases stayed unmatched. Germline CDR1 reads SEHNR; CDR2 reads FQNEAQ (reference sequence). CDR3 size: 14 residues. CDR3 DNA: TGTGCCAGCAGCTCTAGCGGGAGCGCAGATACGCAGTATTTT. Protein product: CASSSSGSADTQYF.

The V gene is TRBV4-2, the J gene TRBJ2-7; TRBD2 aligns across 8 bases. CDR3 length equals 15 residues. CDR1 is LGHNA, CDR2 YNFKEQ, per germline. J was trimmed by 8 bases and V by 5 bases; bases with no gene match: 14. CDR3 region: CASSLGSGAHRQQYF. The DNA for the CDR3 is TGTGCCAGCAGCTTGGGTAGCGGGGCCCATAGGCAGCAGTACTTC.

The CDR3 here is CAIRGPGGKETQYF. CDR3 DNA: TGTGCCATCAGGGGACCCGGTGGGAAAGAGACCCAGTACTTC. The chain has TRBV10-3 and TRBJ2-5; D may match TRBD1 or TRBD2 (5 bases each). The V end was cut by 6 bases, the J end by 3 bases, with 14 bases between. Germline-derived CDR1 and CDR2 are ENHRY and SYGVKD. The CDR3 contains 14 residues.

The V gene is TRBV5-1, the J gene TRBJ2-1; 12 positions agree with TRBD2. The V gene end was trimmed by 0 bases and the J gene end by 7 bases; junction bases not matched to a gene: 2. The germline gives CDR1 SGHRS, CDR2 YFSETQ. This CDR3 is 15 amino acids long. CDR3 region: CASSLGTSGVNEQFF. The CDR3 nucleotides read TGCGCCAGCAGCTTGGGGACTAGCGGGGTTAATGAGCAGTTCTTC. The full variable domain, rest sourced from reference TRBV5-1 and TRBJ2-1, is KAGVTQTPRYLIKTRGQQVTLSCSPISGHRSVSWYQQTPGQGLQFLFEYFSETQRNKGNFPGRFSGRQFSNSRSEMNVSTLELGDSALYLCASSLGTSGVNEQFFGPGTRLTVL.

The table lists this clone with a count of one. The chain is built from TRBV29-1 and TRBJ2-7, with a weak D call TRBD1 (6 bases). The CDR3 extends over 12 amino acids. Looked up from germline, CDR1 is SQVTM and CDR2 is ANQGSEA. Trimming shortened V by 2 bases and J by 6 bases, and 11 bases separated the two germline ends. CDR3 region: CSVETQGSEQYF. The CDR3 nucleotides are TGCAGCGTTGAAACTCAGGGGAGCGAGCAGTACTTC.

V usage is TRBV7-2 and J usage is TRBJ2-4; no clear D. Germline V lookup: CDR1 SGHTA, CDR2 FQGNSA. This CDR3 has 16 amino acids. Trimming shortened V by 1 base and J by 10 bases, and 20 bases separated the two germline ends. The CDR3 coding sequence is TGTGCCAGCAGCTTAGTCTCGCGGCAGACAAGCAGTATTCAGTACTTC. Protein sequence: CASSLVSRQTSSIQYF.

The V and J genes are TRBV4-3 and TRBJ2-5; 10 bases are shared with TRBD2. Germline CDR1 and CDR2: LGHNA and YSLEER. Germline trimming cut 1 base from V and 2 bases from J; bases unmatched to any gene: 4. The CDR3 sequence is 16 residues long. The CDR3 DNA follows: TGCGCCAGCAGCCAAGGGCTAGCGGGGGATCAAGAGACCCAGTACTTC. This codes for CASSQGLAGDQETQYF.

Here the CDR3 DNA reads TGTGCCAGCAGTTTAAGGGCAGTGAACTATGGCTACACCTTC. This codes for CASSLRAVNYGYTF. The V gene is TRBV28, the J gene TRBJ1-2; D not certain. Germline V gives CDR1 MDHEN, CDR2 SYDVKM. The CDR3 consists of 14 residues. Trimming stripped 2 bases from V and 2 bases from J, with 9 bases between.

The V gene is TRBV7-2, the J gene TRBJ2-1; TRBD1 matches at 10 bases. V was clipped by 1 base and J by 4 bases; unmatched bases: 7. The germline gives CDR1 SGHTA, CDR2 FQGNSA. This CDR3 is built from 17 residues. CDR3 loop: CASSLGGGTGVYNEQFF. The CDR3 bases are TGTGCCAGCAGCTTAGGAGGCGGGACAGGGGTATACAATGAGCAGTTCTTC.

V is TRBV7-2 and J is TRBJ2-1; D unclear. The V end was cut by 1 base, the J end by 8 bases, with 9 bases between. This CDR3 comprises 13 residues. CDR1 and CDR2 from the germline V gene are SGHTA and FQGNSA. CDR3 bases: TGTGCCAGCAGCTTAGTTCGGCAAGATGAGCAGTTCTTC. It specifies CASSLVRQDEQFF. Filled out from reference TRBV7-2 and TRBJ2-1, the complete variable domain reads GAGVSQSPSNKVTEKGKDVELRCDPISGHTALYWYRQSLGQGLEFLIYFQGNSAPDKSGLPSDRFSAERTGGSVSTLTIQRTQQEDSAVYLCASSLVRQDEQFFGPGTRLTVL.

The rearrangement joins TRBV5-1 to TRBJ2-1; D is possibly TRBD1 or TRBD2 (5 bases each). V shed 8 bases and J shed 1 base, with 16 bases lying between them. There are 15 residues in the CDR3. The germline CDR1 and CDR2 sequences are SGHRS and YFSETQ. CDR3 loop: CASSTRDVSYNEQFF. CDR3 DNA sequence: TGCGCCAGTTCGACCCGGGACGTTTCCTACAATGAGCAGTTCTTC.

This chain links TRBV28 with TRBJ2-3, with 7 bases lining up with TRBD1. This CDR3 is built from 13 residues. Germline CDR1 is MDHEN and CDR2 is SYDVKM. The V segment lost 9 bases and the J segment 0 bases; nucleotides outside the gene matches: 3. This chain's CDR3 is CASQTGSTDTQYF. For the CDR3, the DNA is TGTGCCAGTCAGACAGGGAGCACAGATACGCAGTATTTT. The complete variable domain, with remaining parts taken from reference TRBV28 and TRBJ2-3, reads DVKVTQSSRYLVKRTGEKVFLECVQDMDHENMFWYRQDPGLGLRLIYFSYDVKMKEKGDIPEGYSVSREKKERFSLILESASTNQTSMYLCASQTGSTDTQYFGPGTRLTVL.

This chain uses TRBV30 with TRBJ1-2; 11 nucleotides align to TRBD1. With V trimmed by 5 bases and J by 3 bases, 2 bases remained unmatched. Germline V gene lookup returns CDR1 GTSNPN and CDR2 SVGIG (reference sequence). The CDR3 totals 13 residues. In nucleotides, the CDR3 is TGTGCCTGGCGGACAGGGGGCTACTATGGCTACACCTTC. It encodes CAWRTGGYYGYTF.

The chain has TRBV19 and TRBJ2-3; D remains ambiguous. CDR1 is LNHDA and CDR2 is SQIVND in the germline V gene (reference sequence). The CDR3 sequence is 13 residues long. V lost 5 bases and J lost 4, with 10 bases in between. CDR3 in amino acids: CASSSLRADTQYF. In nucleotides, the CDR3 is TGTGCCAGTAGTTCGCTTAGGGCAGATACGCAGTATTTT. The variable domain in full, completed from reference TRBV19 and TRBJ2-3, reads DGGITQSPKYLFRKEGQNVTLSCEQNLNHDAMYWYRQDPGQGLRLIYYSQIVNDFQKGDIAEGYSVSREKKESFPLTVTSAQKNPTAFYLCASSSLRADTQYFGPGTRLTVL.

The V and J genes are TRBV9 and TRBJ2-3, with unresolved D. V lost 0 bases and J 7 bases, leaving 9 bases between the germline ends. CDR1 is SGDLS, CDR2 YYNGEE, per germline. The CDR3 totals 13 residues. CDR3 bases: TGTGCCAGCAGCGTAGGCGTTGGGAATACGCAGTATTTT. Translation gives CASSVGVGNTQYF.

The chain employs TRBV2 and TRBJ2-3; 8 bases map to TRBD1. CDR1 is SNHLY, CDR2 FYNNEI, per germline. The ends lost 4 bases at V and 6 bases at J; junction bases unmatched: 12. The CDR3 runs to 16 residues. In DNA form, the CDR3 reads TGTGCCAGCAGTGGGGGCGGGACAGGCAGAGGGGATACGCAGTATTTT. This encodes CASSGGGTGRGDTQYF.